This T cell receptor beta chain was retrieved from a study of blood T cell repertoires in COVID-19. Looking at the study overall: The United States, Italy and Spain provided the acute and convalescent COVID-19 samples. Sources were T cells, B-cell-depleted T cells, or PBMCs; the material itself was cDNA or gDNA.

Original processing notes: Reference gene primer amplification in the assay estimated nucleated cell counts. The protocol was immunoSEQ multiplex PCR, while the TCRdb copy is restricted to in-frame clones and leaves out a portion. From that table come the V and J calls and clone size; the DNA was used to work out D and trimming. The table has roughly 180,000 clones, about 80% seen once. The CDR3 contains 18 residues. J gave up 0 bases and V 6 bases, and 11 bases lay outside the gene matches. Germline V CDR1 and CDR2: SSHAT, FNYEAQ (reference sequence). V usage is TRBV7-7 and J usage is TRBJ1-5; 10 bases are a match to TRBD1. This receptor was taken from a woman in her 50s with active or convalescent COVID-19. Source material: peripheral blood. In DNA, the CDR3 is TGTGCCAGCAGGGGACCGGGACAGGGGACATATAGCAATCAGCCCCAGCATTTT. Its translation is CASRGPGQGTYSNQPQHF.